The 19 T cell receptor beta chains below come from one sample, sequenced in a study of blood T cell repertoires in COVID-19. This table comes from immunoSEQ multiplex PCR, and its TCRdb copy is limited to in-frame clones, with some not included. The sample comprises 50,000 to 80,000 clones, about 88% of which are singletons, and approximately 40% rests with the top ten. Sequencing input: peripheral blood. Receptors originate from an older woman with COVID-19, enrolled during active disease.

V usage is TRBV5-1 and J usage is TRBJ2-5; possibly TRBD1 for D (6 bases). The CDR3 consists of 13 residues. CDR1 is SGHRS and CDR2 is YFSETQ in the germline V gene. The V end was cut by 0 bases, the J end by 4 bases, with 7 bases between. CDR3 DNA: TGCGCCAGCAGCTTGGGAGGGGGAGAGACCCAGTACTTC. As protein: CASSLGGGETQYF.

The DNA for the CDR3 is TGTGCCAGCAGCCCCGCCGGGACTAGTGGCTACGAGCAGTACTTC. As protein: CASSPAGTSGYEQYF. The V and J genes are TRBV11-3 and TRBJ2-7, with 8 bases matching TRBD2. This CDR3 has 15 amino acids. The germline gives CDR1 SGHNT, CDR2 YENEEA. Trimming at V came to 5 bases and at J to 3 bases, leaving 9 bases not matched to a gene.

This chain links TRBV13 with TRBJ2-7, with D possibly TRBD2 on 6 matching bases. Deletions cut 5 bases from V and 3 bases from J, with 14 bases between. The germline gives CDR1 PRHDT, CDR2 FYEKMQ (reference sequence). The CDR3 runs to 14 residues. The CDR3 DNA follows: TGTGCCAGCAGCCTTAAGGGACTTTTCTACGAGCAGTACTTC. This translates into CASSLKGLFYEQYF. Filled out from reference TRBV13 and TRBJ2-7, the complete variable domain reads AAGVIQSPRHLIKEKRETATLKCYPIPRHDTVYWYQQGPGQDPQFLISFYEKMQSDKGSIPDRFSAQQFSDYHSELNMSSLELGDSALYFCASSLKGLFYEQYFGPGTRLTVT.

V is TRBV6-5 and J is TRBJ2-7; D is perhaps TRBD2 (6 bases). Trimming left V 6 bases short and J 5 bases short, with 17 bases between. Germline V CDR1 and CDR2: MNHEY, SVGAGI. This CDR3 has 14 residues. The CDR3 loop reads CASSGAQGGDEQYF. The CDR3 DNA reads TGTGCCAGCAGCGGAGCCCAGGGAGGAGACGAGCAGTACTTC.

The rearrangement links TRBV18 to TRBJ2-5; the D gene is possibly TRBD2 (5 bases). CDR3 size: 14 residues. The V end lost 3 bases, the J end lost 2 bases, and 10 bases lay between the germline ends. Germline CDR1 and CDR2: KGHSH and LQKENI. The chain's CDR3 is CASSPRAAQETQYF. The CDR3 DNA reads TGTGCCAGCTCACCGAGGGCCGCACAAGAGACCCAGTACTTC.

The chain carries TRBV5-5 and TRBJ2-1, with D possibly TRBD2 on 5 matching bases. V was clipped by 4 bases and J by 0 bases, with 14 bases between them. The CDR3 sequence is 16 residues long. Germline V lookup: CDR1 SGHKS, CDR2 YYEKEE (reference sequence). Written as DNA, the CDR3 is TGTGCCAGCAGCGGGATCGGACTGAGCTCCTACAATGAGCAGTTCTTC. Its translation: CASSGIGLSSYNEQFF. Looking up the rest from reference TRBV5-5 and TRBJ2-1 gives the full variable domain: DAGVTQSPTHLIKTRGQQVTLRCSPISGHKSVSWYQQVLGQGPQFIFQYYEKEERGRGNFPDRFSARQFPNYSSELNVNALLLGDSALYLCASSGIGLSSYNEQFFGPGTRLTVL.

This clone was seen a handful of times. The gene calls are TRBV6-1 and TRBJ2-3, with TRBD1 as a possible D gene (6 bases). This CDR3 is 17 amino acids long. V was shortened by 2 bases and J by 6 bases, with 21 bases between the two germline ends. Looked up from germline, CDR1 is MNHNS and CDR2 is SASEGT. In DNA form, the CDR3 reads TGTGCCAGCAGTGAACTACCAGGGGCAGACGGGGTGGATACGCAGTATTTT. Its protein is CASSELPGADGVDTQYF.

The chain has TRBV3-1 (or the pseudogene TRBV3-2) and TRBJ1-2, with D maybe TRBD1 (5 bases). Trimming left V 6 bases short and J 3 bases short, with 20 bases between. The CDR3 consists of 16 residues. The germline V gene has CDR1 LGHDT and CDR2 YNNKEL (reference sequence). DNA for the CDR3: TGTGCCAGCAGTCGCATATGGCAGGGTGCCCACTATGGCTACACCTTC. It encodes CASSRIWQGAHYGYTF.

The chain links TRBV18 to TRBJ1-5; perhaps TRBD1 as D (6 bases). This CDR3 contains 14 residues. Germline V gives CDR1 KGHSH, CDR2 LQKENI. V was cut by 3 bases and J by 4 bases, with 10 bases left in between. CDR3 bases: TGTGCCAGCTCACCGGGGACACGGAATCAGCCCCAGCATTTT. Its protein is CASSPGTRNQPQHF.

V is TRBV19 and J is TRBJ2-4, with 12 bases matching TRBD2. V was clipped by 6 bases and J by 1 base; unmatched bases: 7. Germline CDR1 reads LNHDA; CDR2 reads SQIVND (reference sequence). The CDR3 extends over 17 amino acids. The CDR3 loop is CASSTLTSGRAKNIQYF. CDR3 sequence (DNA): TGTGCCAGTAGCACCTTAACTAGCGGGAGGGCCAAAAACATTCAGTACTTC.

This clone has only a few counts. The CDR3 loop is CASSEALTGTGSYGYTF. In DNA form, the CDR3 reads TGTGCCAGCAGTGAAGCTCTGACCGGGACAGGGAGCTATGGCTACACCTTC. This sequence joins TRBV6-1 and TRBJ1-2; 9 bases fit TRBD1. Germline V gene lookup returns CDR1 MNHNS and CDR2 SASEGT. The V and J ends lost 0 bases and 4 bases, in that order; junction bases with no gene match: 9. CDR3 size: 17 residues.

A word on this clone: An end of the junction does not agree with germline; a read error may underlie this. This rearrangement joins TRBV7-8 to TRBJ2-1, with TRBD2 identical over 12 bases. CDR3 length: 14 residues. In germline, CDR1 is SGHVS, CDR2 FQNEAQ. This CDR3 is CASSLAGGPNEQFF. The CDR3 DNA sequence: TGTGCCAGCAGCCTAGCGGGGGGGCCAAATGAGCAGTTCTTC.

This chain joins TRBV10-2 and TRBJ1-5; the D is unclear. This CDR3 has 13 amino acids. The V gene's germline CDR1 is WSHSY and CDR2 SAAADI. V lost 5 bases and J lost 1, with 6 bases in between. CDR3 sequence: CASSPGSNQPQHF. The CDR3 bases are TGCGCCAGCAGTCCGGGAAGCAATCAGCCCCAGCATTTT.

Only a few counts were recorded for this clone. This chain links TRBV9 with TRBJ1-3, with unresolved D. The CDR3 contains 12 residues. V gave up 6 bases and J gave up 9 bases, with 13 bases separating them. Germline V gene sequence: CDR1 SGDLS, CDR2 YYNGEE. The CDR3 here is CASTRNSGTIYF. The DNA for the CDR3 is TGTGCCAGCACCCGGAACAGTGGCACCATATATTTT.

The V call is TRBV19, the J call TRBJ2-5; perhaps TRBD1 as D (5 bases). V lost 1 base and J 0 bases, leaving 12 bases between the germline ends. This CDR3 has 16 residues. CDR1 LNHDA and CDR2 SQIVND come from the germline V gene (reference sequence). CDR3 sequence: CASSIASTGHQETQYF. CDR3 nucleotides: TGTGCCAGTAGTATAGCATCTACAGGACACCAAGAGACCCAGTACTTC. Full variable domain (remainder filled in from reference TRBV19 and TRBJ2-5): DGGITQSPKYLFRKEGQNVTLSCEQNLNHDAMYWYRQDPGQGLRLIYYSQIVNDFQKGDIAEGYSVSREKKESFPLTVTSAQKNPTAFYLCASSIASTGHQETQYFGPGTRLLVL.

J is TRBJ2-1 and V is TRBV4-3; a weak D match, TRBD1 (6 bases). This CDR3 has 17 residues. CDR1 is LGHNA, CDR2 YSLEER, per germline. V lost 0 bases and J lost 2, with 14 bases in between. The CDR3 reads CASSQESGADAYNEQFF. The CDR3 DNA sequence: TGCGCCAGCAGCCAAGAATCAGGGGCGGACGCCTACAATGAGCAGTTCTTC.

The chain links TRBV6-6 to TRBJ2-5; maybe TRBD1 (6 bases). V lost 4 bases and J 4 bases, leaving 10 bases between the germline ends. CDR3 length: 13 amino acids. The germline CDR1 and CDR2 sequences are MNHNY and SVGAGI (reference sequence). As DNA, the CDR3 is TGTGCCAGCAGTTCCGACAGGAGAGAGACCCAGTACTTC. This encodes CASSSDRRETQYF.

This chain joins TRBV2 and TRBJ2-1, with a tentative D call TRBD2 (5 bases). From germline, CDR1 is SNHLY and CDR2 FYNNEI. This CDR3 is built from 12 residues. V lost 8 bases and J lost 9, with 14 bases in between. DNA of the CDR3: TGTGCCAGCGGAGAGGGCGAAAGTGAGCAGTTCTTC. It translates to CASGEGESEQFF.

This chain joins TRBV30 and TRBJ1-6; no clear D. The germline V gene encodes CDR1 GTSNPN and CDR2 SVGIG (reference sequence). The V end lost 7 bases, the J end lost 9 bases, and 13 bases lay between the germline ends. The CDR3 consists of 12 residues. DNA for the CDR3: TGTGCCTCAGGAGTCGTGTCTTCACCCCTCCACTTT. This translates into CASGVVSSPLHF.